Listed below are T cell receptor beta chains from one sample, sequenced in a study of T cells in Graves' hyperthyroidism and ophthalmopathy. MiXCR, applied by TCRdb to the multiplex PCR reads, yields one record per CDR3 protein. The table records about 270,000 distinct CDR3 sequences, about 20% of them present only once. Sequenced material: blood. The receptors stem from a young man with Graves' ophthalmopathy. The CDR3 runs from the conserved cysteine through the conserved F or W. Fields, in order: V gene, J gene, CDR3 protein.

v_call: TRBV18; j_call: TRBJ1-2; cdr3_aa: CASSPRIEGGYGYTF
v_call: TRBV6-1; j_call: TRBJ2-3; cdr3_aa: CASSRRPRGRTDTQYF
v_call: TRBV6-9; j_call: TRBJ2-7; cdr3_aa: CASSYGKAYEQYF
v_call: TRBV7-2; j_call: TRBJ2-5; cdr3_aa: CASSSSLLAGRKETQYF
v_call: TRBV14; j_call: TRBJ1-6; cdr3_aa: CASSASLDSPLHF
v_call: TRBV5-1; j_call: TRBJ2-7; cdr3_aa: CASSLFPIPSTYEQYF
v_call: TRBV24-1; j_call: TRBJ2-2; cdr3_aa: CATSEQDRGPSGELFF
v_call: TRBV20-1; j_call: TRBJ2-5; cdr3_aa: CSASGQEIQYF
v_call: TRBV11-2; j_call: TRBJ1-2; cdr3_aa: CASSLGGTAASYTF
v_call: TRBV11-2; j_call: TRBJ1-2; cdr3_aa: CASSLAQANYGYTF
v_call: TRBV14; j_call: TRBJ2-1; cdr3_aa: CASSGGASGRWEQFF
v_call: TRBV2; j_call: TRBJ2-2; cdr3_aa: CASRGDGNTGELFF
v_call: TRBV29-1; j_call: TRBJ1-5; cdr3_aa: CSVRQGNQPQHF
v_call: TRBV11-1; j_call: TRBJ1-4; cdr3_aa: CASSFAATNEKLFF
v_call: TRBV14; j_call: TRBJ1-1; cdr3_aa: CASSHGFEAFF
v_call: TRBV2; j_call: TRBJ1-4; cdr3_aa: CASNYRGQEKLFF
v_call: TRBV2; j_call: TRBJ1-2; cdr3_aa: CASRRGGDYGYTF
v_call: TRBV20-1; j_call: TRBJ2-3; cdr3_aa: CSASIDPGGSTDTQYF
v_call: TRBV28; j_call: TRBJ1-1; cdr3_aa: CASSLPTPPEAFF
v_call: TRBV6-2/TRBV6-3; j_call: TRBJ2-3; cdr3_aa: CASSYSKGIADTQYF
v_call: TRBV12-3/TRBV12-4; j_call: TRBJ1-1; cdr3_aa: CASSLGLLEAFF
v_call: TRBV24-1; j_call: TRBJ2-7; cdr3_aa: CATSGGDEQYF
v_call: TRBV6-1; j_call: TRBJ2-7; cdr3_aa: CASSSNPGQRLYEQYF
v_call: TRBV10-3; j_call: TRBJ2-6; cdr3_aa: CAIRGATAKGSGANVLTF
v_call: TRBV28; j_call: TRBJ1-4; cdr3_aa: CASSLRGGQSPSRFF
v_call: TRBV20-1; j_call: TRBJ2-1; cdr3_aa: CNARDGTSPYNEQFF
v_call: TRBV13; j_call: TRBJ2-3; cdr3_aa: CASSGGTDTQYF
v_call: TRBV5-1; j_call: TRBJ2-5; cdr3_aa: CASSLVLGGIETQYF
v_call: TRBV28; j_call: TRBJ2-7; cdr3_aa: CASVDTSSYEQYF
v_call: TRBV2; j_call: TRBJ1-5; cdr3_aa: CASSPTSGSRHF
v_call: TRBV12-3/TRBV12-4; j_call: TRBJ1-3; cdr3_aa: CASTSQSRGSGNTIYF
v_call: TRBV6-1; j_call: TRBJ1-4; cdr3_aa: CASSQRTGGNEKLFF
v_call: TRBV5-1; j_call: TRBJ2-5; cdr3_aa: CASSESGRETQYF
v_call: TRBV20-1; j_call: TRBJ2-1; cdr3_aa: CSARGDRGLNNEQFF
v_call: TRBV7-6; j_call: TRBJ2-1; cdr3_aa: CASSSLTSGSSVVEFF
v_call: TRBV14; j_call: TRBJ2-3; cdr3_aa: CASSASPYTQYF
v_call: TRBV7-2; j_call: TRBJ2-1; cdr3_aa: CASSATYNEQFF
v_call: TRBV29-1; j_call: TRBJ2-7; cdr3_aa: CSVRGTGRYEQYF
v_call: TRBV6-5; j_call: TRBJ2-1; cdr3_aa: CASSFRGRVNEQFF
v_call: TRBV9; j_call: TRBJ1-5; cdr3_aa: CASSPLGGLNQPQHF